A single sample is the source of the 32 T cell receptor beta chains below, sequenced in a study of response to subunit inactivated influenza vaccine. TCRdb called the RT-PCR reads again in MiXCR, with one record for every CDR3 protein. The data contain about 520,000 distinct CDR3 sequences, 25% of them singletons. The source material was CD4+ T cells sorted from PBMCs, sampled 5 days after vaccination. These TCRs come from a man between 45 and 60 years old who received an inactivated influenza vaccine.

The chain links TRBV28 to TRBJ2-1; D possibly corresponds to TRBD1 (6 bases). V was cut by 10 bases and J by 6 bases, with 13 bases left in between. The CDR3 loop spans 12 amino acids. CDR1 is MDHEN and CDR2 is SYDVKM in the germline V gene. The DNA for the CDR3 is TGTGCCACCTATTTGACAGGCAATGAGCAGTTCTTC. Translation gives CATYLTGNEQFF. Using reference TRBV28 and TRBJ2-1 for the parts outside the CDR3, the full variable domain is DVKVTQSSRYLVKRTGEKVFLECVQDMDHENMFWYRQDPGLGLRLIYFSYDVKMKEKGDIPEGYSVSREKKERFSLILESASTNQTSMYLCATYLTGNEQFFGPGTRLTVL.

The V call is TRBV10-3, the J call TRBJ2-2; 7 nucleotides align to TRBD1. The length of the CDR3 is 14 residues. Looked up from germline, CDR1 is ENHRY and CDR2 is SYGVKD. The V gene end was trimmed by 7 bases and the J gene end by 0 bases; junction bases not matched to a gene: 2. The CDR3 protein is CAITGQTNTGELFF. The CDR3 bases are TGTGCCATCACGGGACAGACGAACACCGGGGAGCTGTTTTTT.

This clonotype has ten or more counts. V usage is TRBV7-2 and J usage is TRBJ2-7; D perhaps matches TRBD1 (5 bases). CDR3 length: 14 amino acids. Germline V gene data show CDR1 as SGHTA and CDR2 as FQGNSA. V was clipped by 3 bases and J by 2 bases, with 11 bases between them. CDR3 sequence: CASSFRQGTYEQYF. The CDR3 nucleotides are TGTGCCAGCAGCTTTCGGCAGGGTACCTACGAGCAGTACTTC.

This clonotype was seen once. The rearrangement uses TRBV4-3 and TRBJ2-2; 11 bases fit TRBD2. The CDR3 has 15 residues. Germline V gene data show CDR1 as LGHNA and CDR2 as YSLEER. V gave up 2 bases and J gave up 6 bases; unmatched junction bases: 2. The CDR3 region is CASSQILAGAGELFF. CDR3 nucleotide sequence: TGCGCCAGCAGCCAAATACTAGCGGGGGCCGGGGAGCTGTTTTTT.

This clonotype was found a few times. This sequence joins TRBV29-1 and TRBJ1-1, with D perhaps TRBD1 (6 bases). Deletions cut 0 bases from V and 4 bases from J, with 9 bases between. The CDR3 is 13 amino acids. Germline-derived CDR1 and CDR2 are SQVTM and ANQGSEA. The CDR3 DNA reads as TGCAGCGTTGAAGAGGTCAGGGGCACTGAAGCTTTCTTT. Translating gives CSVEEVRGTEAFF.

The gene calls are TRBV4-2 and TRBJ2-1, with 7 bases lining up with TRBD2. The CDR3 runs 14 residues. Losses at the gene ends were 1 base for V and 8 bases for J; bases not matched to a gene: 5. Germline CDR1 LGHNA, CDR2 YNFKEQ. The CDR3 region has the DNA TGTGCCAGCAGCCAAGGACTAGCTGGGGATGAGCAGTTCTTC. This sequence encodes CASSQGLAGDEQFF.

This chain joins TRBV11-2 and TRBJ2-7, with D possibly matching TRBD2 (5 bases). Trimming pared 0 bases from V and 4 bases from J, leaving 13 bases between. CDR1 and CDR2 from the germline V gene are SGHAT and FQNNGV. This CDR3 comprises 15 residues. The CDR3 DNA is TGTGCCAGCAGCTTAGACGACGGGATTTCGTACGAGCAGTACTTC. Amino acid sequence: CASSLDDGISYEQYF.

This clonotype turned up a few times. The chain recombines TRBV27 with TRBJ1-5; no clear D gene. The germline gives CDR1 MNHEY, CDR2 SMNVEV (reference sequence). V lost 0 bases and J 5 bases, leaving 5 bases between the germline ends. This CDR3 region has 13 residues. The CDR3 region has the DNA TGTGCCAGCAGTTTATCAATGGATCAGCCCCAGCATTTT. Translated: CASSLSMDQPQHF.

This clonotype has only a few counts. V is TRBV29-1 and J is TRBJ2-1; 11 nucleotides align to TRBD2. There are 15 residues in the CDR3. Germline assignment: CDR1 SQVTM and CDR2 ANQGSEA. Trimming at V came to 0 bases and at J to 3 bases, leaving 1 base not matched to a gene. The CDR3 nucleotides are TGCAGCGTTGAAGAACTAGCGGGAGTCTACAATGAGCAGTTCTTC. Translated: CSVEELAGVYNEQFF.

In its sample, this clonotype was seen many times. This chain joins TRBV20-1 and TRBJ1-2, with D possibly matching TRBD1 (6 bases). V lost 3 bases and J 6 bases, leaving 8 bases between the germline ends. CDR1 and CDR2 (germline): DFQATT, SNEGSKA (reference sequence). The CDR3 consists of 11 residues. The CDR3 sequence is CSASYRDGYTF. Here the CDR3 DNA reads TGCAGTGCTAGTTACAGGGATGGCTACACCTTC.

The DNA for the CDR3 is TGCAGTGCTAGAGACGGAGGGACTAGCTGGGAGACCCAGTACTTC. This sequence encodes CSARDGGTSWETQYF. The chain is built from TRBV20-1 and TRBJ2-5; 9 bases are a match to TRBD2. CDR1 and CDR2 from the germline V gene are DFQATT and SNEGSKA (reference sequence). This CDR3 is built from 15 residues. The V and J ends lost 0 bases and 5 bases, in that order; junction bases with no gene match: 7.

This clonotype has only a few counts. The DNA for the CDR3 is TGCAGTGCTAGAGTAACGGCAAATAAAGAGACCCAGTACTTC. As protein: CSARVTANKETQYF. The chain employs TRBV20-1 and TRBJ2-5, with D hard to call. V was shortened by 1 base and J by 3 bases, with 12 bases between the two germline ends. Per germline, CDR1 DFQATT and CDR2 SNEGSKA (reference sequence). The CDR3 has 14 residues.

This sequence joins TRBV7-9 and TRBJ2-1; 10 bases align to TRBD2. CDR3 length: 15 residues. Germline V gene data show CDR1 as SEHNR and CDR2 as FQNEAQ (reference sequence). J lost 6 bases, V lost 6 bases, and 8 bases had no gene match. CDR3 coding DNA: TGTGCCAGCAGACAACTGAGCGGGGGGGCCAATGAGCAGTTCTTC. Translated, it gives CASRQLSGGANEQFF. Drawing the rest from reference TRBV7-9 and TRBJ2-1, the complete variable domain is DTGVSQNPRHKITKRGQNVTFRCDPISEHNRLYWYRQTLGQGPEFLTYFQNEAQLEKSRLLSDRFSAERPKGSFSTLEIQRTEQGDSAMYLCASRQLSGGANEQFFGPGTRLTVL.

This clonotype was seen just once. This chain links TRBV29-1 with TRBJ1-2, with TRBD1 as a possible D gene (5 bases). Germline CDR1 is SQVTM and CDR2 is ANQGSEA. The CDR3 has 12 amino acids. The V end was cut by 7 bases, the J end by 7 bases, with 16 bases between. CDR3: CSGTGTWGGYTF. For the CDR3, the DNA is TGCAGCGGGACCGGGACCTGGGGTGGCTACACCTTC.

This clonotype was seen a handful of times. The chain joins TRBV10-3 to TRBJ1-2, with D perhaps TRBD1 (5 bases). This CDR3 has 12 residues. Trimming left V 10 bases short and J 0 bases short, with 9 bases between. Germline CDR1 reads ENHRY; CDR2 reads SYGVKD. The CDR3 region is CATGTSNYGYTF. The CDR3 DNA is TGTGCCACAGGGACCTCTAACTATGGCTACACCTTC.

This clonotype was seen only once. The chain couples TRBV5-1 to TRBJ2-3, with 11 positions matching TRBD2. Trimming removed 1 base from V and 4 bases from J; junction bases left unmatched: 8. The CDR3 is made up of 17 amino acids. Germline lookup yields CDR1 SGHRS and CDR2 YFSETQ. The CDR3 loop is CASSLNLAGGKADTQYF. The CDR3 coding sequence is TGCGCCAGCAGCTTGAATCTAGCGGGGGGTAAGGCAGATACGCAGTATTTT. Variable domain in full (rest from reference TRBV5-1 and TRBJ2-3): KAGVTQTPRYLIKTRGQQVTLSCSPISGHRSVSWYQQTPGQGLQFLFEYFSETQRNKGNFPGRFSGRQFSNSRSEMNVSTLELGDSALYLCASSLNLAGGKADTQYFGPGTRLTVL.

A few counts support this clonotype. CDR3 protein: CSVGDRGVGDTQYF. The CDR3 bases are TGCAGCGTTGGGGACCGGGGAGTAGGGGATACGCAGTATTTT. The chain recombines TRBV29-1 with TRBJ2-3; either TRBD1 or TRBD2 may supply D (5 bases each). Trimming pared 4 bases from V and 6 bases from J, leaving 17 bases between. The length of the CDR3 is 14 residues. The V gene's germline CDR1 is SQVTM and CDR2 ANQGSEA.

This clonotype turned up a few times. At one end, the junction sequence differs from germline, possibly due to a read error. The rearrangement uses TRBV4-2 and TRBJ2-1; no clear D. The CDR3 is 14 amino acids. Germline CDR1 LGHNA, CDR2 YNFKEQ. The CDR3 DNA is TGTGCCAGCAGCCAAGATGCCTCGACTCGACCCATCCCTTTC. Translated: CASSQDASTRPIPF.

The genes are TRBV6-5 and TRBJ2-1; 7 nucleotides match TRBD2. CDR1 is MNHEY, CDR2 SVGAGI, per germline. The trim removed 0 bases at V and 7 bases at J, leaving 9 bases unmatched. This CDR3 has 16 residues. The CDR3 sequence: CASSYSSAGVGNEQFF. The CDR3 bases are TGTGCCAGCAGTTACTCATCGGCGGGAGTTGGTAATGAGCAGTTCTTC.

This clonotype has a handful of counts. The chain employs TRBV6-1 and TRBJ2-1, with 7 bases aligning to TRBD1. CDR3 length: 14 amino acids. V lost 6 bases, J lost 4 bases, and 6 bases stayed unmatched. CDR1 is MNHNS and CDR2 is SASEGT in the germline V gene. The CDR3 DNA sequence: TGTGCCAGCAGGAGACAGGGACCGTACAATGAGCAGTTCTTC. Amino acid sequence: CASRRQGPYNEQFF.

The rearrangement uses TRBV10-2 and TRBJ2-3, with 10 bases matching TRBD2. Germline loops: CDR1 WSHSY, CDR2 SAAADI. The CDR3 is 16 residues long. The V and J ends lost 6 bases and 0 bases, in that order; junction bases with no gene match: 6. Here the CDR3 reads CASRELAGTSTDTQYF. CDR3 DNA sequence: TGCGCCAGCAGGGAACTAGCGGGAACTAGCACAGATACGCAGTATTTT.

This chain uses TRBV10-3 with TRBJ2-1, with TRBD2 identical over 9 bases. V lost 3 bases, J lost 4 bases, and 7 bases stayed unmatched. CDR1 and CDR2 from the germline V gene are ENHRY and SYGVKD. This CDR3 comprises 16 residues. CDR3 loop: CAISEGAAGGYNEQFF. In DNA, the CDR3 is TGTGCCATCAGTGAAGGTGCAGCGGGAGGATACAATGAGCAGTTCTTC.

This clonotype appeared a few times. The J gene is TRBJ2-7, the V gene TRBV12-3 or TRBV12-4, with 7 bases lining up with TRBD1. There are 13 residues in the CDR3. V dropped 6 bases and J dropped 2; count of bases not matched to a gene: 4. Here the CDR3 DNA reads TGTGCCAGCAGATTAACAGGGGCCTACGAGCAGTACTTC. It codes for CASRLTGAYEQYF.

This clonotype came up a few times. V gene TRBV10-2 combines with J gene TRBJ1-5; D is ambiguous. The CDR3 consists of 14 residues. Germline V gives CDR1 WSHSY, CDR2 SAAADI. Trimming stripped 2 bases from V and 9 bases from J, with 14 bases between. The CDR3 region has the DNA TGCGCCAGCAGTGAGGTCAAAGCTACGGGGCCCCAGCATTTT. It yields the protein CASSEVKATGPQHF.

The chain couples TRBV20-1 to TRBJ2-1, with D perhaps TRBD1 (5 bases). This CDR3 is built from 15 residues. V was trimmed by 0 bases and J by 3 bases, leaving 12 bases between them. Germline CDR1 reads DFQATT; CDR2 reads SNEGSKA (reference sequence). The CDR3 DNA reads TGCAGTGCTAGAGATATGAGACAGCTCTACAATGAGCAGTTCTTC. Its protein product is CSARDMRQLYNEQFF.

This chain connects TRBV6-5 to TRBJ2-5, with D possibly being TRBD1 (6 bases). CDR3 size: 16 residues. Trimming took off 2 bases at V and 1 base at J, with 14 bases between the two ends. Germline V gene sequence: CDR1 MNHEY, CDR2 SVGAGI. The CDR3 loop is CASSYTRGFGQETQYF. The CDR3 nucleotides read TGTGCCAGCAGTTACACGAGGGGGTTCGGCCAAGAGACCCAGTACTTC.

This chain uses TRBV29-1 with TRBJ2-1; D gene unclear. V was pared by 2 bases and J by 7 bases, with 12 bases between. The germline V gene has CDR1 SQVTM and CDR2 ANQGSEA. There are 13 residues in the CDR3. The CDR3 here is CSVENYRSNEQFF. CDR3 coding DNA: TGCAGCGTTGAAAATTATAGGTCGAATGAGCAGTTCTTC.

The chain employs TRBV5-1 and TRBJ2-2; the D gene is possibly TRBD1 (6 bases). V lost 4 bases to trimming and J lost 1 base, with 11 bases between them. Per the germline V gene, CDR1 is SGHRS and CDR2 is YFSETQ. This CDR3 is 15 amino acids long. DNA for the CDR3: TGCGCCAGCAGCATCCGGGGACAGAACACCGGGGAGCTGTTTTTT. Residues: CASSIRGQNTGELFF.

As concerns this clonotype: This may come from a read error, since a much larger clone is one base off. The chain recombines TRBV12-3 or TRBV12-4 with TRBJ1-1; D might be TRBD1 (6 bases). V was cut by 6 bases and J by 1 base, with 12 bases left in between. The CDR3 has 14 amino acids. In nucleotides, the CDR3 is TGTGCCAGCAGCCTCACAGGGCCGAACACTGAAGCTTTCTTT. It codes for CASSLTGPNTEAFF.

The CDR3 DNA is TGTGCCAGCAGTTGGGGGTCAGGGGCTGCTGAAGCTTTCTTT. It specifies CASSWGSGAAEAFF. The chain couples TRBV27 to TRBJ1-1; D may be TRBD1 (6 bases). The CDR3 runs 14 residues. In germline, CDR1 is MNHEY, CDR2 SMNVEV (reference sequence). V was pared by 4 bases and J by 6 bases, with 15 bases between.

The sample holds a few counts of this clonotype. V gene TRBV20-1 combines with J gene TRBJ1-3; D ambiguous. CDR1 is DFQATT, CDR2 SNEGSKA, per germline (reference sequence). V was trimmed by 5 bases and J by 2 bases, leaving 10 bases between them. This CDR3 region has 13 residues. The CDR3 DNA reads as TGCAGTGCTCCCTGGGGAACTGGAAACACCATATATTTT. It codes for CSAPWGTGNTIYF.

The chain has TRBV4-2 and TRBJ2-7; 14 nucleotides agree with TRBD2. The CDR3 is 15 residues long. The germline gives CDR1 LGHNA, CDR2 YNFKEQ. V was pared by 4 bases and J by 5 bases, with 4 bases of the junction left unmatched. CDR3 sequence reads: CASSLGLAGVDEQYF. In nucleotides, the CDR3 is TGTGCCAGCAGCCTGGGACTAGCGGGAGTGGACGAGCAGTACTTC.